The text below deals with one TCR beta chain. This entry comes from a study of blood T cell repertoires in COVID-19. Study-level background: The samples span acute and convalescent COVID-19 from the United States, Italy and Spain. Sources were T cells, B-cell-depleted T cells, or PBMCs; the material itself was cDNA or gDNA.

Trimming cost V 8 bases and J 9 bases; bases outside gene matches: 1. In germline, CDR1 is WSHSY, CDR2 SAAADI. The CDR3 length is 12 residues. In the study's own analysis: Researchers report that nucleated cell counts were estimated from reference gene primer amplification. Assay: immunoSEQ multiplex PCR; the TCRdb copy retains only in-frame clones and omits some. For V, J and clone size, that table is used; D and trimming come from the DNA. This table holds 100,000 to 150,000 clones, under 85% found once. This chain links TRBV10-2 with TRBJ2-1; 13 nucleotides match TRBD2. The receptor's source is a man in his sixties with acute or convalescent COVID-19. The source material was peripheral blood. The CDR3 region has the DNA TGCGCCAGCGGGACTAGCGGGATTGAGCAGTTCTTC. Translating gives CASGTSGIEQFF.